This TCR beta chain was captured in a study of PD-1 blockade in classical Hodgkin lymphoma. Study results and caveats: CD8+ TCR diversity did not rise significantly by C4D1, unlike CD4+.

Of note for this clone: The antigen is not known.

Trimming took 1 base from V and 0 from J; bases not matched to a gene: 8. CDR3 size: 18 residues. From germline, CDR1 is SGHVS and CDR2 FQNEAQ. All patients experienced relapse after autologous stem cell transplantation, and brentuximab vedotin exposure was variable. Using magnetic negative selection, the CD4+ T cells were separated out of thawed PBMCs. Profiled with immunoSEQ multiplex PCR; TCRdb holds only in-frame clones, not every one. The data hold 30,000 to 35,000 clones, with around 90% observed a single time. This material consisted of CD4+ T cells from blood, taken at baseline. This sequence joins TRBV7-8 and TRBJ1-1; 10 nucleotides agree with TRBD1. This TCR was recovered from a human donor with classical Hodgkin lymphoma. The CDR3 loop reads CASSLDGTGATMNTEAFF. The DNA for the CDR3 is TGTGCCAGCAGCTTAGATGGGACAGGGGCCACCATGAACACTGAAGCTTTCTTT.